Sequencing of this T cell receptor (beta chain) was carried out in a study of blood T cell repertoires in COVID-19. As for the study in general: Spain, Italy and the United States supplied samples that represented acute and convalescent COVID-19.

The protocol was immunoSEQ multiplex PCR, while the TCRdb copy is restricted to in-frame clones and leaves out a portion. The repertoire includes roughly 290,000 clones, approximately 85% of them detected once, and 0.87% sits in the top ten. This CDR3 spans 18 amino acids. CDR1 SGHTA and CDR2 FQGNSA come from the germline V gene. V lost 1 base and J 0 bases, leaving 16 bases between the germline ends. J is TRBJ2-1 and V is TRBV7-2, with a weak D call TRBD2 (5 bases). Sequenced input: peripheral blood. This sequence was found in a human donor with COVID-19, enrolled during active disease. The donor label of this sample is uncertain. The CDR3 DNA is TGTGCCAGCAGCTTAGTTCAGCGCGGGCTAGGCTCCTACAATGAGCAGTTCTTC. Its translation: CASSLVQRGLGSYNEQFF.